This T cell receptor (beta chain) was observed in a study of STAT5B mutations in CD4+ large granular lymphocyte leukemia. At the level of the study: Anti-CD4 microbead selection came after CD8+ cell depletion in cryopreserved samples. Study conclusions and caveats: Of heterogeneous patient samples, only six or seven CD4-sorted ones were compared for clonality.

Germline CDR1 reads SGHVS; CDR2 reads FQNEAQ. Between the trimmed V and J ends, which lost 1 base and 0 bases, there was a span of 10 bases. This CDR3 spans 16 amino acids. Note on this clone: No antigen is known for it.

Either unselected PBMC or bead-purified CD4+, CD4+CD8+, CD57+ or CD56+ cells were sequenced. Produced via immunoSEQ multiplex PCR; TCRdb's table is partial and in-frame only. The data hold 8,000 or so clones, with roughly 91% observed a single time. Sequencing was done on a sample of PBMCs. The receptor was derived from a woman between 65 and 79 years old with CD4+ T-cell large granular lymphocyte leukemia. The chain uses TRBV7-8 and TRBJ1-5; no clear D. Here the CDR3 reads CASSLEGSSSNQPQHF. In nucleotides, the CDR3 is TGTGCCAGCAGCTTAGAAGGAAGTTCTAGCAATCAGCCCCAGCATTTT.